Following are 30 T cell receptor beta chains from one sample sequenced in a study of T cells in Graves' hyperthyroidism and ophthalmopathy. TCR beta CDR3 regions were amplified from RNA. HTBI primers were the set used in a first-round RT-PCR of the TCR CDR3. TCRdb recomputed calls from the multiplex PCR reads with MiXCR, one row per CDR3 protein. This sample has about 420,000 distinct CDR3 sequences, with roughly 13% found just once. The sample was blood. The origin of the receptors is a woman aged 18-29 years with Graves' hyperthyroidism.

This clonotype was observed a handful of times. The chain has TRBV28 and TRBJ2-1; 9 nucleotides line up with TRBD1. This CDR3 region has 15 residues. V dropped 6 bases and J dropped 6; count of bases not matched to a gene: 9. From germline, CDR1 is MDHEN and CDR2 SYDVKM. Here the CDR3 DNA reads TGTGCCAGCAGCCCACCCGGGACAGGGATCAATGAGCAGTTCTTC. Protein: CASSPPGTGINEQFF. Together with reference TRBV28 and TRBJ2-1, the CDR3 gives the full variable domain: DVKVTQSSRYLVKRTGEKVFLECVQDMDHENMFWYRQDPGLGLRLIYFSYDVKMKEKGDIPEGYSVSREKKERFSLILESASTNQTSMYLCASSPPGTGINEQFFGPGTRLTVL.

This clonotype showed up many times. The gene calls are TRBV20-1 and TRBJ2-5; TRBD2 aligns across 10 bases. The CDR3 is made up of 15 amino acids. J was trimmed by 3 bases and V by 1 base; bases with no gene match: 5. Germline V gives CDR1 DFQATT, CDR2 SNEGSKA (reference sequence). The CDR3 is CSARVAGGLKETQYF. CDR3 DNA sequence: TGCAGTGCTAGAGTAGCGGGAGGCCTCAAAGAGACCCAGTACTTC.

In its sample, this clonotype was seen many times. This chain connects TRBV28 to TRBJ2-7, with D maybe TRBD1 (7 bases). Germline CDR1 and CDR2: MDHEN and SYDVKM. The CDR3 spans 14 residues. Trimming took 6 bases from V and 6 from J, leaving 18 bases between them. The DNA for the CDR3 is TGTGCCAGCAGATCAGGGTCAGGGGGGCTCGAGCAGTACTTC. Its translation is CASRSGSGGLEQYF.

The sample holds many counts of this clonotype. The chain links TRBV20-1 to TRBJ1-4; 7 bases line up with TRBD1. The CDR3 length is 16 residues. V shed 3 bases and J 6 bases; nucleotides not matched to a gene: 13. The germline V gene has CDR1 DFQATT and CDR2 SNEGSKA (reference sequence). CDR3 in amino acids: CSASGRQQGRDEKLFF. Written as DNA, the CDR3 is TGCAGTGCTAGTGGACGACAACAGGGGCGCGATGAAAAACTGTTTTTT.

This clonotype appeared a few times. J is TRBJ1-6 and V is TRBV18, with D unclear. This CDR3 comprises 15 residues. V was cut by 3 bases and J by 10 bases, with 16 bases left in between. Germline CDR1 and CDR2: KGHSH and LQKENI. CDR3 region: CASSPGSFDGSPLHF. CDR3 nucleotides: TGTGCCAGCTCACCCGGATCTTTTGATGGGTCACCCCTCCACTTT.

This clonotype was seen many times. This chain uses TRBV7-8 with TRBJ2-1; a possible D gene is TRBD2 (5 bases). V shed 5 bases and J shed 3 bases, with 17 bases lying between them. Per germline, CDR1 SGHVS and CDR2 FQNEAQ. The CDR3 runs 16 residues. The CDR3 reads CASSRPRDPDYNEQFF. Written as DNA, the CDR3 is TGTGCCAGCAGCCGCCCGAGGGATCCTGACTACAATGAGCAGTTCTTC. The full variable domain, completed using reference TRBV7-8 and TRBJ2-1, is GAGVSQSPRYKVAKRGQDVALRCDPISGHVSLFWYQQALGQGPEFLTYFQNEAQLDKSGLPSDRFFAERPEGSVSTLKIQRTQQEDSAVYLCASSRPRDPDYNEQFFGPGTRLTVL.

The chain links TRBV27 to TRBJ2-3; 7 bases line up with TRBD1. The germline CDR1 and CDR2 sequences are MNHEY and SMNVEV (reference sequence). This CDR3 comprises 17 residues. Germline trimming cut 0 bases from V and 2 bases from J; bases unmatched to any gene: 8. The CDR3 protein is CASSLSDRVSNTDTQYF. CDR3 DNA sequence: TGTGCCAGCAGTTTATCAGACAGGGTTAGTAACACAGATACGCAGTATTTT.

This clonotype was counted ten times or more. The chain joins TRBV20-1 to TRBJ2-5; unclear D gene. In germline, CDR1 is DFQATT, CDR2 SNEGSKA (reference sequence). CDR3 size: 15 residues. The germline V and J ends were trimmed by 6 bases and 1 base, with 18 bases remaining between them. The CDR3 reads CSAEPRATTQETQYF. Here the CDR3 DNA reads TGCAGTGCCGAACCCCGGGCGACGACCCAAGAGACCCAGTACTTC.

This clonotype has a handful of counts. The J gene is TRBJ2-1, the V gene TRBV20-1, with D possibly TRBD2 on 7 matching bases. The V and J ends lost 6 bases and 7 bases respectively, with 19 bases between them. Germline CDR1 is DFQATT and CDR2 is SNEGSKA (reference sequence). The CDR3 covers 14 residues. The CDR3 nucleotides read TGCAGTGCCCCGCAATTTAGGGGGGGGAATGAGCAGTTCTTC. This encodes CSAPQFRGGNEQFF.

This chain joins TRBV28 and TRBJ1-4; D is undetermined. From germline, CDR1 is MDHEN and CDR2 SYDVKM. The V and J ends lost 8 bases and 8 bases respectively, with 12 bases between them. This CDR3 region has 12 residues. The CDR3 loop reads CASALVLEKLFF. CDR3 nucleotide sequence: TGTGCCAGCGCTTTGGTTTTGGAAAAACTGTTTTTT. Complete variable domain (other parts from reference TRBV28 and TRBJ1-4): DVKVTQSSRYLVKRTGEKVFLECVQDMDHENMFWYRQDPGLGLRLIYFSYDVKMKEKGDIPEGYSVSREKKERFSLILESASTNQTSMYLCASALVLEKLFFGSGTQLSVL.

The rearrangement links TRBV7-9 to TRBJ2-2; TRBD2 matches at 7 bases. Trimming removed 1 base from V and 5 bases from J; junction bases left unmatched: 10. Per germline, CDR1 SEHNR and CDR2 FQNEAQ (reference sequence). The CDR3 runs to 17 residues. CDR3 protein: CASSLGSGGRRTGELFF. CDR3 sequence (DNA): TGTGCCAGCAGCTTAGGGTCGGGCGGGAGAAGGACCGGGGAGCTGTTTTTT.

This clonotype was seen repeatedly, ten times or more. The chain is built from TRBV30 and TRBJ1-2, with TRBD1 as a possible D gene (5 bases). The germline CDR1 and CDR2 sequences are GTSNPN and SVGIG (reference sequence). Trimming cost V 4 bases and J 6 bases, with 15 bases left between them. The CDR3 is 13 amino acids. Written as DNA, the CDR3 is TGTGCCTGGATCCTCGAAGGGACCCATGGCTACACCTTC. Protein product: CAWILEGTHGYTF.

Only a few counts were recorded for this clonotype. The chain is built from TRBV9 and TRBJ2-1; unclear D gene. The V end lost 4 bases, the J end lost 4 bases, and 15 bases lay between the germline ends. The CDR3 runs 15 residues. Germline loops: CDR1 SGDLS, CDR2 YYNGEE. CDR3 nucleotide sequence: TGTGCCAGCAGCACCGACCTAAGTCTTTACAATGAGCAGTTCTTC. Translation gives CASSTDLSLYNEQFF.

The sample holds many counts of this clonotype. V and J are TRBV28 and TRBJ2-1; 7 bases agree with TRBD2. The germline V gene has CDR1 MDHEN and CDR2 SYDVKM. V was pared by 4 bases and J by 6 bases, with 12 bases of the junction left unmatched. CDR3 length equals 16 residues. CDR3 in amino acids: CASSSPIGERGNEQFF. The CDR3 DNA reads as TGTGCCAGCAGTTCCCCTATAGGTGAGCGGGGCAATGAGCAGTTCTTC.

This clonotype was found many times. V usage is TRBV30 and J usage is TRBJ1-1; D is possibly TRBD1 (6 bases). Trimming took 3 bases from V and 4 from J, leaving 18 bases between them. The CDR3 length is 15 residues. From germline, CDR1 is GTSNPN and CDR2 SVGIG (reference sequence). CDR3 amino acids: CAWRPPGARSTEAFF. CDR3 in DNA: TGTGCCTGGAGACCTCCAGGGGCCAGGAGCACTGAAGCTTTCTTT.

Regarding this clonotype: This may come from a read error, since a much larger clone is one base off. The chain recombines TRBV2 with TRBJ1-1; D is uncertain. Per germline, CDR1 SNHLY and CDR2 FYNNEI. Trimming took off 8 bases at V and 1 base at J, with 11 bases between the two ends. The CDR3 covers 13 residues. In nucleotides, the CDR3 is TGTGCCAGCCAGAGGTCTTGGAACACTGAAGCTTTCTTT. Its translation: CASQRSWNTEAFF.

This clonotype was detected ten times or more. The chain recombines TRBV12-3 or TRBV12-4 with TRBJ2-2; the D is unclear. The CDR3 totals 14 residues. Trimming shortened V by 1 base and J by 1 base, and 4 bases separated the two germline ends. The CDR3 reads CASSLELNTGELFF. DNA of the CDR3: TGTGCCAGCAGTTTAGAACTGAACACCGGGGAGCTGTTTTTT.

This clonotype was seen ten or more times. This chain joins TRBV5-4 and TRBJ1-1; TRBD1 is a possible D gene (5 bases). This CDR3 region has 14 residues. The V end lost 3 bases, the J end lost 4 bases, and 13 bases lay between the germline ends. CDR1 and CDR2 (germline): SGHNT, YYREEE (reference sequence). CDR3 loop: CASSSGPGLTEAFF. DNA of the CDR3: TGTGCCAGCAGCTCGGGGCCGGGGCTCACTGAAGCTTTCTTT.

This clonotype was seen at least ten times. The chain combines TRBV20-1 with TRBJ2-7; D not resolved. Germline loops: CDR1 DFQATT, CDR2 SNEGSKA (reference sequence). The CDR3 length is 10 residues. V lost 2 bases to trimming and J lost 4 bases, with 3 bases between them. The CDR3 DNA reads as TGCAGTGCTAGAAAGTACGAGCAGTACTTC. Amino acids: CSARKYEQYF.

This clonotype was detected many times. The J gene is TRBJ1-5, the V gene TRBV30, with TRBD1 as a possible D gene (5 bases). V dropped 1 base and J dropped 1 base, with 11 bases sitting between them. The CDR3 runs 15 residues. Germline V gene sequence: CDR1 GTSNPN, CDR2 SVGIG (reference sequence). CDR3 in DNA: TGTGCCTGGAGTGACCGGACATCAAGCAATCAGCCCCAGCATTTT. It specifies CAWSDRTSSNQPQHF.

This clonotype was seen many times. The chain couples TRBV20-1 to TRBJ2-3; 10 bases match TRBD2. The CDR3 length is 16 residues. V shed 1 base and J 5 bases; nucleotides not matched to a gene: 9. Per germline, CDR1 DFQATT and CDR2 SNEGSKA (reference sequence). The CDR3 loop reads CSARVRLAGARDTQYF. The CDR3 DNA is TGCAGTGCTAGAGTCCGGCTAGCGGGAGCAAGAGATACGCAGTATTTT.

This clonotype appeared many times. The CDR3 nucleotides are TGCAGCGTTGGTCCGGGACAGTACCCTCTTGGCTACACCTTC. It codes for CSVGPGQYPLGYTF. V is TRBV29-1 and J is TRBJ1-2; 7 nucleotides match TRBD1. Germline trimming cut 4 bases from V and 7 bases from J; bases unmatched to any gene: 12. Germline-derived CDR1 and CDR2 are SQVTM and ANQGSEA. The CDR3 extends over 14 amino acids.

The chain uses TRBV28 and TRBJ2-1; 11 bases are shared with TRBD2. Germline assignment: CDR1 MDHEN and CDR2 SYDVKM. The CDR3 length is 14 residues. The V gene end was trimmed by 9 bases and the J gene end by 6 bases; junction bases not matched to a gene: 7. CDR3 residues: CASSIAGGPNEQFF. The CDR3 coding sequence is TGTGCCAGTAGTATAGCGGGAGGGCCCAATGAGCAGTTCTTC.

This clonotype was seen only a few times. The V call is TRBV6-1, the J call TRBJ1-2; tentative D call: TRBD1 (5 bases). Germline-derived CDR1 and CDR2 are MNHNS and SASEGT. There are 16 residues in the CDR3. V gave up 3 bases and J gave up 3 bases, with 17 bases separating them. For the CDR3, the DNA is TGTGCCAGCAGTGAGTCTGGTAGGGAAGGGGACTATGGCTACACCTTC. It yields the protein CASSESGREGDYGYTF.

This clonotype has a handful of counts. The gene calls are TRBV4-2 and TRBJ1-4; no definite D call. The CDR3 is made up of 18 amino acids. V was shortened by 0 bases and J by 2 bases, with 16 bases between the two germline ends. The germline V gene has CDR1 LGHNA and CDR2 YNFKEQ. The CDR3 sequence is CASSQDLPGGITNEKLFF. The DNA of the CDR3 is TGTGCCAGCAGCCAAGACCTCCCGGGAGGGATTACTAATGAAAAACTGTTTTTT.

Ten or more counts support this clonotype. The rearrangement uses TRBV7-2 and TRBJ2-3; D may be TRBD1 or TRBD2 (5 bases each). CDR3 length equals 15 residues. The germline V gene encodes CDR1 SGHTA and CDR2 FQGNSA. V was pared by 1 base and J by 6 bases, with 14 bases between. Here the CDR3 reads CASSLERSRGDTQYF. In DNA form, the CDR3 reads TGTGCCAGCAGCTTAGAACGGAGCCGGGGCGATACGCAGTATTTT.

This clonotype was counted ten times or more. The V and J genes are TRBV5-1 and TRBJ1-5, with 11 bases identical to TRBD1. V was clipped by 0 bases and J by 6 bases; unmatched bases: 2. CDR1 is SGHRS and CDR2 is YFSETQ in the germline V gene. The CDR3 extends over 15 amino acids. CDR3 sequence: CASSLAGTGGQPQHF. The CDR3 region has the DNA TGCGCCAGCAGCTTGGCCGGGACAGGGGGTCAGCCCCAGCATTTT.

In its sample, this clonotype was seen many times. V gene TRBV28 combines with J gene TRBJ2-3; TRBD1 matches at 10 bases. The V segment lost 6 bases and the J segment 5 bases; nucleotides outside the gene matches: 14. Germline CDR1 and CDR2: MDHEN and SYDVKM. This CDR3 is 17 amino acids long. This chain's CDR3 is CASRETRDRGVVDTQYF. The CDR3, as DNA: TGTGCCAGCAGGGAAACCCGGGACAGGGGAGTGGTAGATACGCAGTATTTT.

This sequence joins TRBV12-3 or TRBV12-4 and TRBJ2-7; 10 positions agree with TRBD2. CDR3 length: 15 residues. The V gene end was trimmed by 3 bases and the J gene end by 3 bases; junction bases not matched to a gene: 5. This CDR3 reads CASSLVAGGGYEQYF. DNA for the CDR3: TGTGCCAGCAGTTTGGTAGCGGGAGGTGGCTACGAGCAGTACTTC.

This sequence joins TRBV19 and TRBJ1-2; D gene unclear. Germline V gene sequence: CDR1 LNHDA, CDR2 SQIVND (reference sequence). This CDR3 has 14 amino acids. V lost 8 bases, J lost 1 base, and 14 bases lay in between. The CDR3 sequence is CASLRLSGNYGYTF. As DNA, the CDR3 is TGTGCCAGTCTTCGCTTGAGCGGTAACTATGGCTACACCTTC.